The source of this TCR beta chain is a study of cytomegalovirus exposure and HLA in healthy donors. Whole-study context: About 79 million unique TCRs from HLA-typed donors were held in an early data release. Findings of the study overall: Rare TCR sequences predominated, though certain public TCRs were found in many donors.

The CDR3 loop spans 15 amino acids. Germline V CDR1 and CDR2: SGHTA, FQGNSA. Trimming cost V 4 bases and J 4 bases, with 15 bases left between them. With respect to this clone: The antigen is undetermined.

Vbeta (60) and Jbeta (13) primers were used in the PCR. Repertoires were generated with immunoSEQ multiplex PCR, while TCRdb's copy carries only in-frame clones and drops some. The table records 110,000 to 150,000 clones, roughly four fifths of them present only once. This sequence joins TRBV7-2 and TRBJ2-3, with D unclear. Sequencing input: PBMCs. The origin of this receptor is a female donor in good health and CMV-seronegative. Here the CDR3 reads CASSSFRPQADTQYF. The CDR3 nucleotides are TGTGCCAGCAGCTCCTTCAGGCCGCAGGCAGATACGCAGTATTTT.